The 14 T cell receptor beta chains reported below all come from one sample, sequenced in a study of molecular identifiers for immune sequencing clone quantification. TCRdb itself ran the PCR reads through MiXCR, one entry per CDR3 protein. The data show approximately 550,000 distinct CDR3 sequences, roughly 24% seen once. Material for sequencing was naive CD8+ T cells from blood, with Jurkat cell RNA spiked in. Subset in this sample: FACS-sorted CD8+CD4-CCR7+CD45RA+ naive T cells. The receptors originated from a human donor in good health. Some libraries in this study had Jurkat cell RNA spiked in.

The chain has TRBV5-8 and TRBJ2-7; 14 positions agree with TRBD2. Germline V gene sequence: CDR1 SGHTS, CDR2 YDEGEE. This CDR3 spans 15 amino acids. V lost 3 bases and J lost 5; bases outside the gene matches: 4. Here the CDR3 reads CASSWGTSGSHEQYF. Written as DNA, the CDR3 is TGTGCCAGCAGCTGGGGGACTAGCGGGAGTCACGAGCAGTACTTC. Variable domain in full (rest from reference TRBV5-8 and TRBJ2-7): EAGVTQSPTHLIKTRGQQATLRCSPISGHTSVYWYQQALGLGLQFLLWYDEGEERNRGNFPPRFSGRQFPNYSSELNVNALELEDSALYLCASSWGTSGSHEQYFGPGTRLTVT.

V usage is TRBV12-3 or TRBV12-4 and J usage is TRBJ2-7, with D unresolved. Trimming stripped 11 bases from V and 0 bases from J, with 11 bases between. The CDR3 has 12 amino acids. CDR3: CAVGSNSYEQYF. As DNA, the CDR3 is TGTGCCGTGGGCAGTAACTCCTACGAGCAGTACTTC.

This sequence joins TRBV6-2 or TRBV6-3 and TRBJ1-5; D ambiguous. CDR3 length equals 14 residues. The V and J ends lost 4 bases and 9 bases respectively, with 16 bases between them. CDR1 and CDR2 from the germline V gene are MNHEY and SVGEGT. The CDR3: CASSSGLAVRPQHF. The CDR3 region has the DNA TGTGCCAGCAGTTCGGGGTTGGCGGTTCGGCCCCAGCATTTT.

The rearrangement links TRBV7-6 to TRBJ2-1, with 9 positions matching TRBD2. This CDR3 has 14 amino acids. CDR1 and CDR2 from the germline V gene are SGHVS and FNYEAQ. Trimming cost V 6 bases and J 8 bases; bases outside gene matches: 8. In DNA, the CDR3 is TGTGCCAGCAGGATGGGACTAGCTGGGGATGAGCAGTTCTTC. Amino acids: CASRMGLAGDEQFF.

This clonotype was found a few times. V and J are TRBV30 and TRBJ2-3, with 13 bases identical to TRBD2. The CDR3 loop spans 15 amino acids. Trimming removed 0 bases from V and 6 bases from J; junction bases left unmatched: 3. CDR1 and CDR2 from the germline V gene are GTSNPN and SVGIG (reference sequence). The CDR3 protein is CAWSVLAGGYDTQYF. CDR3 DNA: TGTGCCTGGAGTGTACTAGCGGGGGGGTATGATACGCAGTATTTT. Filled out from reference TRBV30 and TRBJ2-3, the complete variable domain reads SQTIHQWPATLVQPVGSPLSLECTVEGTSNPNLYWYRQAAGRGLQLLFYSVGIGQISSEVPQNLSASRPQDRQFILSSKKLLLSDSGFYLCAWSVLAGGYDTQYFGPGTRLTVL.

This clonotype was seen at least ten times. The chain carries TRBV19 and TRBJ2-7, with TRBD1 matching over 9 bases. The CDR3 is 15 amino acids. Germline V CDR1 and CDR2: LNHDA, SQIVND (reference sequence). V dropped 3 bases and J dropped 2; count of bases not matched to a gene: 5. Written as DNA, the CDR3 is TGTGCCAGTAGTATTGGACAGGGGCTGACCTACGAGCAGTACTTC. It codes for CASSIGQGLTYEQYF.

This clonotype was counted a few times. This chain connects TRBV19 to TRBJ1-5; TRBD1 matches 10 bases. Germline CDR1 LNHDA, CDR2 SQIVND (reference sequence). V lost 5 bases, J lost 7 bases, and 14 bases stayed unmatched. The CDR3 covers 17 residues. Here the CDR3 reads CASSSSVRDRGKQPQHF. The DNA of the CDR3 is TGTGCCAGTAGTTCAAGTGTACGGGACAGGGGAAAACAGCCCCAGCATTTT.

CDR3 loop: CASTRGDRVSGELFF. The CDR3 nucleotides read TGTGCCAGCACCAGGGGGGACAGGGTCTCCGGGGAGCTGTTTTTT. J is TRBJ2-2 and V is TRBV7-9; 9 nucleotides line up with TRBD1. J was trimmed by 6 bases and V by 7 bases; bases with no gene match: 9. Germline V gene lookup returns CDR1 SEHNR and CDR2 FQNEAQ (reference sequence). The CDR3 is 15 residues long.

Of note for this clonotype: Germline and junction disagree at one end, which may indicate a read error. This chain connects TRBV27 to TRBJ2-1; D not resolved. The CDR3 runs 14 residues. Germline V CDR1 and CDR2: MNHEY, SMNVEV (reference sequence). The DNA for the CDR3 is TGTGTCAGCAGTTTAGGGTCTGGTTACAATGAGCAGTTCTTC. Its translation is CVSSLGSGYNEQFF.

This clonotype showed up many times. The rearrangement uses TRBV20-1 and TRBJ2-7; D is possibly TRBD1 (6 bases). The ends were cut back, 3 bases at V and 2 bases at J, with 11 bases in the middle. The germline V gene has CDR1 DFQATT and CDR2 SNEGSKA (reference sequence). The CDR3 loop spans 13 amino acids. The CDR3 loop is CSARLGDTYEQYF. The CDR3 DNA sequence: TGCAGTGCTAGGCTGGGGGACACCTACGAGCAGTACTTC.

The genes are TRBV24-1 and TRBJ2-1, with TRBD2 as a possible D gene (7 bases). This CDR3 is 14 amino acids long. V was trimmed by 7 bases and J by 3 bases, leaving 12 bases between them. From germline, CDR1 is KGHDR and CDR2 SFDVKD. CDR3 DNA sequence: TGTGCCACCAGGGAGGGGGGGGACTACAATGAGCAGTTCTTC. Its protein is CATREGGDYNEQFF.

The CDR3 reads CASNPQNTGELFF. Here the CDR3 DNA reads TGTGCCAGCAACCCCCAGAACACCGGGGAGCTGTTTTTT. The chain uses TRBV9 and TRBJ2-2; D gene unclear. Trimming took off 6 bases at V and 1 base at J, with 7 bases between the two ends. The CDR3 covers 13 residues. Germline V gene sequence: CDR1 SGDLS, CDR2 YYNGEE.

The CDR3 DNA reads as TGCGCCAGCAGCCAAGATGTGGACGCAATTTGGGAGCAGTACTTC. As protein: CASSQDVDAIWEQYF. V usage is TRBV4-3 and J usage is TRBJ2-7, with D unclear. The CDR3 has 15 amino acids. Trimming shortened V by 0 bases and J by 7 bases, and 16 bases separated the two germline ends. Germline loops: CDR1 LGHNA, CDR2 YSLEER.

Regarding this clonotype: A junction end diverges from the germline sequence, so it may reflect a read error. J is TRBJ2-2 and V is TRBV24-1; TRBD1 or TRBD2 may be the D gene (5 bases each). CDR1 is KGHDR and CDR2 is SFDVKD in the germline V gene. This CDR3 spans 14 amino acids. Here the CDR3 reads CATSPGRADGEPFF. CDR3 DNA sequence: TGTGCCACCAGCCCCGGCAGGGCGGACGGGGAGCCGTTTTTT.